The 11 T cell receptor beta chains in this list originate from one sample, sequenced in a study of blood T cells in healthy people across ages (dated by TCRdb to the mid-2010s). Library preparation employed 5' RACE. Sequencing was carried out with an Illumina HiSeq 2500. A second about 6 to 11 cycle PCR used a sample-barcoded 5' primer and a J-beta primer mix. The public reads were reanalyzed by TCRdb: fastp trimming at Q25, MiXCR alignment, in-frame beta chains only. Rows with a matching CDR3 protein are joined into one entry that keeps the most common DNA and genes. The sample yields hundreds of thousands of distinct CDR3 sequences; around 49% were counted once. The biggest ten clones account for about a third of the sample. Sequenced material: blood. All receptors come from a woman aged 55 to 70 in good health.

This clonotype appeared a few times. The genes are TRBV12-3 or TRBV12-4 and TRBJ2-3, with a weak D call TRBD2 (6 bases). The V end lost 6 bases, the J end lost 4 bases, and 20 bases lay between the germline ends. The CDR3 spans 16 residues. The CDR3, as DNA: TGTGCCAGCAGGCGAATCCTAGCGCTGGGCGCAGATACGCAGTATTTT. It yields the protein CASRRILALGADTQYF.

This clonotype has just a few counts. V is TRBV4-1 and J is TRBJ2-7; 9 nucleotides match TRBD2. Germline lookup yields CDR1 MGHRA and CDR2 YSYEKL. Trimming at V came to 5 bases and at J to 2 bases, leaving 4 bases not matched to a gene. The CDR3 runs to 14 residues. Here the CDR3 reads CASSYLAGAYEQYF. CDR3 DNA sequence: TGCGCCAGCAGCTACTTAGCGGGAGCCTACGAGCAGTACTTC.

The V call is TRBV5-4, the J call TRBJ1-6, with TRBD1 identical over 11 bases. Germline assignment: CDR1 SGHNT and CDR2 YYREEE (reference sequence). Germline trimming cut 4 bases from V and 1 base from J; bases unmatched to any gene: 4. The CDR3 covers 17 residues. The CDR3, as DNA: TGTGCCAGCAGCCCCGGACAGGGGGCTTCCTATAATTCACCCCTCCACTTT. Residues: CASSPGQGASYNSPLHF.

The count of this clonotype is one. The gene calls are TRBV7-2 and TRBJ2-7; 7 nucleotides line up with TRBD2. Trimming cost V 0 bases and J 3 bases; bases outside gene matches: 5. The CDR3 consists of 15 residues. Germline CDR1 is SGHTA and CDR2 is FQGNSA. The CDR3 DNA reads TGTGCCAGCAGCTTAGCCCGGGGAGGGGTCTACGAGCAGTACTTC. Its translation is CASSLARGGVYEQYF.

The chain is built from TRBV2 and TRBJ2-6; no firm D call. CDR1 and CDR2 from the germline V gene are SNHLY and FYNNEI. The V gene lost 3 bases and the J gene lost 0 bases, with 12 bases spanning the gap. The CDR3 length is 17 residues. DNA for the CDR3: TGTGCCAGCAGTGAGGGCTTTCGGCACTCTGGGGCCAACGTCCTGACTTTC. Translation gives CASSEGFRHSGANVLTF.

V and J are TRBV29-1 and TRBJ2-5, with TRBD1 matching over 10 bases. V lost 6 bases to trimming and J lost 4 bases; unmatched junction nucleotides: 11. This CDR3 region has 15 residues. The germline CDR1 and CDR2 sequences are SQVTM and ANQGSEA. The CDR3 spells CSVAPGQGRRETQYF. Here the CDR3 DNA reads TGCAGCGTCGCGCCGGGACAGGGGAGGAGAGAGACCCAGTACTTC.

The table lists this clonotype with many counts. The chain recombines TRBV29-1 with TRBJ2-5; 7 nucleotides line up with TRBD1. The germline V gene encodes CDR1 SQVTM and CDR2 ANQGSEA. CDR3 length equals 13 residues. The CDR3 nucleotides are TGCAGTAAACGGGACAGCTCGTCGGAGACCCAGTACTTC. Residues: CSKRDSSSETQYF.

This clonotype was seen only a few times. The chain uses TRBV2 and TRBJ2-7; 7 bases fit TRBD1. The trim removed 5 bases at V and 8 bases at J, leaving 3 bases unmatched. Germline CDR1 and CDR2: SNHLY and FYNNEI. This CDR3 contains 11 residues. The CDR3 nucleotides are TGTGCCAGCAGTACACAGGGGAAGCAGTACTTC. Translated: CASSTQGKQYF.

The genes are TRBV6-2 or TRBV6-3 and TRBJ2-1; 14 bases align to TRBD2. With 2 bases clipped from V and 0 bases from J, the junction kept 15 bases outside the gene matches. Per the germline V gene, CDR1 is MNHEY and CDR2 is SVGEGT. The CDR3 is 22 residues long. The CDR3 DNA follows: TGTGCCAGCAGTTACGGTCAGCAAGGACTAGCGGGAGGCTATAGCTCCTACAATGAGCAGTTCTTC. Amino acid sequence: CASSYGQQGLAGGYSSYNEQFF.

The CDR3 here is CASIEGRGNEQFF. The CDR3, as DNA: TGTGCCAGCATCGAAGGGAGAGGCAATGAGCAGTTCTTC. This chain connects TRBV28 to TRBJ2-1, with TRBD2 as a possible D gene (5 bases). The CDR3 covers 13 residues. V was pared by 7 bases and J by 6 bases, with 13 bases between. CDR1 is MDHEN, CDR2 SYDVKM, per germline.

This clonotype was observed a handful of times. The chain combines TRBV7-3 with TRBJ2-3; D perhaps matches TRBD1 (5 bases). The CDR3 runs 16 residues. The V gene's germline CDR1 is SGHTA and CDR2 FQGTGA. Trimming stripped 3 bases from V and 0 bases from J, with 13 bases between. CDR3 in amino acids: CASSFRTRASTDTQYF. DNA for the CDR3: TGTGCCAGCAGCTTTCGGACACGAGCCAGCACAGATACGCAGTATTTT.